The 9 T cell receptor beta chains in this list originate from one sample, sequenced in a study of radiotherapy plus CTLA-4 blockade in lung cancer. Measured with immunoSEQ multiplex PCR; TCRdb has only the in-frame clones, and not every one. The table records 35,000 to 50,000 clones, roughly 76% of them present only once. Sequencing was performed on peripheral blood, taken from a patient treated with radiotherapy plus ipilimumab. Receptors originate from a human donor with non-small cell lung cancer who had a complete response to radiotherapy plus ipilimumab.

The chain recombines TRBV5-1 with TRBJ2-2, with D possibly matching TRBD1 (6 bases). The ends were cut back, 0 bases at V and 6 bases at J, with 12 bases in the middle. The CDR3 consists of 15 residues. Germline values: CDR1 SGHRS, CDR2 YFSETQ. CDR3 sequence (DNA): TGCGCCAGCAGCTTGGCCGGGACAAGCGCCGGGGAGCTGTTTTTT. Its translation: CASSLAGTSAGELFF. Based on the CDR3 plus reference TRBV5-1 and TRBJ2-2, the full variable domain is KAGVTQTPRYLIKTRGQQVTLSCSPISGHRSVSWYQQTPGQGLQFLFEYFSETQRNKGNFPGRFSGRQFSNSRSEMNVSTLELGDSALYLCASSLAGTSAGELFFGEGSRLTVL.

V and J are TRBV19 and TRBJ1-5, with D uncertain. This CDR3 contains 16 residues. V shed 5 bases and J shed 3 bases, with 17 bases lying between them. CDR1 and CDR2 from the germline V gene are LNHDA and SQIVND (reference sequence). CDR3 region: CASSPRRSSFNQPQHF. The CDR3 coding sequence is TGTGCCAGTAGTCCGAGGCGGAGCAGCTTCAATCAGCCCCAGCATTTT. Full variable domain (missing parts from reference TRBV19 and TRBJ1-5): DGGITQSPKYLFRKEGQNVTLSCEQNLNHDAMYWYRQDPGQGLRLIYYSQIVNDFQKGDIAEGYSVSREKKESFPLTVTSAQKNPTAFYLCASSPRRSSFNQPQHFGDGTRLSIL.

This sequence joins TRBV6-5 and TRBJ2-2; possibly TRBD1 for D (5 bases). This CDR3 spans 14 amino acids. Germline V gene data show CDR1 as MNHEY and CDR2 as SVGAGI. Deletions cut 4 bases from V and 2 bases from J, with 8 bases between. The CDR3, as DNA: TGTGCCAGCAGTTTGACAGCAAACACCGGGGAGCTGTTTTTT. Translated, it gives CASSLTANTGELFF.

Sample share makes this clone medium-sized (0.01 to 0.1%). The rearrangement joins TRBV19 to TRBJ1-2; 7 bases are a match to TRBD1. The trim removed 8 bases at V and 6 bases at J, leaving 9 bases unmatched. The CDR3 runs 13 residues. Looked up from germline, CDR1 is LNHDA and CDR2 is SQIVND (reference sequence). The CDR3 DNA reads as TGTGCCAGTTGCCTGACAGGGCTTAATGGCTACACCTTC. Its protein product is CASCLTGLNGYTF.

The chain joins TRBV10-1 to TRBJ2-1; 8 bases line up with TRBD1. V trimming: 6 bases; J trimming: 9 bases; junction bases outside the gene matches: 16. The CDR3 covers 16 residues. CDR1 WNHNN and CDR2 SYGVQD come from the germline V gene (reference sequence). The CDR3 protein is CASSQLTGTGASEQFF. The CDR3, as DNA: TGCGCCAGCAGCCAACTTACCGGGACAGGTGCAAGTGAGCAGTTCTTC.

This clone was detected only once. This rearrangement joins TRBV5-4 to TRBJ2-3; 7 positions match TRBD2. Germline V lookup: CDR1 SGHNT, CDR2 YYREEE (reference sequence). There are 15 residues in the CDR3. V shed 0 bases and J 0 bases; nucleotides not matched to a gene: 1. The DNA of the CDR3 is TGTGCCAGCAGCTTGGGCGGGGGAAGCACAGATACGCAGTATTTT. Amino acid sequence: CASSLGGGSTDTQYF.

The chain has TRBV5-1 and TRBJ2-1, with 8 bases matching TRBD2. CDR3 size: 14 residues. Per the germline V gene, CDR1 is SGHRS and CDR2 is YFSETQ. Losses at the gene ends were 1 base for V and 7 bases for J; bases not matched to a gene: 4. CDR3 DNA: TGCGCCAGCAGCTTGCCTAGCGGGCGAAATGAGCAGTTCTTC. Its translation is CASSLPSGRNEQFF.

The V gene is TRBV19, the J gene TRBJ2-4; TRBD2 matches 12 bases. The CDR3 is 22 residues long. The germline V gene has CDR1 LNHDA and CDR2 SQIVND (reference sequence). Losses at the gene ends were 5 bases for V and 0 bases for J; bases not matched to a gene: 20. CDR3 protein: CASSRITSGLAGGQLAKNIQYF. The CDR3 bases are TGTGCCAGTAGTCGAATAACGAGTGGTCTAGCGGGGGGGCAATTAGCCAAAAACATTCAGTACTTC.

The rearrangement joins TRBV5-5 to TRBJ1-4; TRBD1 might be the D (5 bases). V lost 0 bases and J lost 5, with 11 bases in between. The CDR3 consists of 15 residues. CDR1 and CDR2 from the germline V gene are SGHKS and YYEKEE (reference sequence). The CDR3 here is CASSLVGRVNEKLFF. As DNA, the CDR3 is TGTGCCAGCAGCTTGGTGGGCAGGGTGAATGAAAAACTGTTTTTT. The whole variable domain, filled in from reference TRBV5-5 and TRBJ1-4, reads DAGVTQSPTHLIKTRGQQVTLRCSPISGHKSVSWYQQVLGQGPQFIFQYYEKEERGRGNFPDRFSARQFPNYSSELNVNALLLGDSALYLCASSLVGRVNEKLFFGSGTQLSVL.